This T cell receptor beta chain originates from a study of beta chain features in type 1 diabetes. Points from the study as a whole: It was among patients, rather than healthy donors, that naive, central memory and Treg TCRB repertoires appeared more similar. For type 1 diabetes patients, VDJ junctions showed fewer insertions and more deletions.

CDR1 and CDR2 from the germline V gene are MDHEN and SYDVKM. The CDR3 runs to 14 residues. V lost 1 base and J 1 base, leaving 5 bases between the germline ends. In its sample, this clone was seen a few times. Its target is not known. Expressed TCRB transcripts were sequenced because the entire RNA isolate underwent reverse transcription. The assay was immunoSEQ multiplex PCR, and TCRdb's table has in-frame clones only and misses some. The top ten clones hold 3.5% to 4% of a sample with 200,000 to 250,000 clones, 25% to 35% of them seen once. Sequencing used central memory CD4+ T cells from blood. This chain links TRBV28 with TRBJ1-5; no reliable D call. This receptor was obtained from a man aged 25 to 40 in good health. In DNA form, the CDR3 reads TGTGCCAGCAGTTTATTGGGCAGCAATCAGCCCCAGCATTTT. Encoded protein: CASSLLGSNQPQHF.